These 25 T cell receptor beta chains originate from one sample sequenced in a study of blood T cell repertoires in COVID-19. Some clones are missing from TCRdb's copy, which holds only in-frame ones; the method was immunoSEQ multiplex PCR. Here the sample spans about 200,000 clones, 80% to 90% being singletons. What was sequenced was PBMCs or T cells enriched from blood (not recorded which). The source of these receptors is a woman aged 40 to 55 with acute COVID-19.

The V call is TRBV12-3 or TRBV12-4, the J call TRBJ2-1; the D gene is possibly TRBD2 (5 bases). V was clipped by 4 bases and J by 8 bases, with 9 bases between them. The CDR3 runs 12 residues. CDR3 in amino acids: CASSSGLDEQFF. The CDR3 DNA follows: TGTGCCAGCAGTTCTGGACTGGATGAGCAGTTCTTC.

The chain uses TRBV6-5 and TRBJ2-7, with D unclear. CDR1 is MNHEY, CDR2 SVGAGI, per germline. V was trimmed by 2 bases and J by 3 bases, leaving 11 bases between them. The CDR3 spans 14 residues. CDR3 sequence reads: CASSYRGTGYEQYF. CDR3 bases: TGTGCCAGCAGTTACAGAGGTACGGGCTACGAGCAGTACTTC.

The V and J genes are TRBV9 and TRBJ1-2, with D perhaps TRBD1 (6 bases). The CDR3 loop spans 15 amino acids. V was shortened by 3 bases and J by 6 bases, with 18 bases between the two germline ends. The germline V gene encodes CDR1 SGDLS and CDR2 YYNGEE. This CDR3 reads CASSATREAGDGYTF. The CDR3 nucleotides are TGTGCCAGCAGCGCAACAAGGGAAGCAGGGGATGGCTACACCTTC.

The chain employs TRBV2 and TRBJ2-7; 9 positions agree with TRBD2. Unmatched junction bases numbered 6, after V lost 6 bases and J lost 0 bases. Per the germline V gene, CDR1 is SNHLY and CDR2 is FYNNEI. The CDR3 extends over 15 amino acids. DNA of the CDR3: TGTGCCAGCAGCCTAAGCGGGAGGCTCTCCTACGAGCAGTACTTC. Residues: CASSLSGRLSYEQYF.

The rearrangement links TRBV5-8 to TRBJ1-6, with 11 bases aligning to TRBD1. V gave up 3 bases and J gave up 7 bases; unmatched junction bases: 0. This CDR3 contains 14 residues. Germline values: CDR1 SGHTS, CDR2 YDEGEE. The CDR3 DNA reads TGTGCCAGCAGCTGGGACAGGGGGAATTCACCCCTCCACTTT. Protein: CASSWDRGNSPLHF.

This chain uses TRBV28 with TRBJ2-7; 8 bases match TRBD1. This CDR3 comprises 15 residues. Germline trimming cut 6 bases from V and 1 base from J; bases unmatched to any gene: 8. From germline, CDR1 is MDHEN and CDR2 SYDVKM. In DNA, the CDR3 is TGTGCCAGCAGCCCAGGGACAGGTCTATCCTACGAGCAGTACTTC. Residues: CASSPGTGLSYEQYF.

In this sample, this clone turned up once. The V gene is TRBV6-2 or TRBV6-3, the J gene TRBJ2-7; a possible D gene is TRBD1 (6 bases). Deletions cut 6 bases from V and 2 bases from J, with 14 bases between. The CDR3 loop spans 14 amino acids. Germline lookup yields CDR1 MNHEY and CDR2 SVGEGT. The CDR3: CASSTGQTTYEQYF. The CDR3 coding sequence is TGTGCCAGCAGCACTGGACAGACGACCTACGAGCAGTACTTC.

The rearrangement uses TRBV28 and TRBJ2-7, with 8 bases fitting TRBD1. Trimming cost V 2 bases and J 8 bases; bases outside gene matches: 8. The germline V gene encodes CDR1 MDHEN and CDR2 SYDVKM. The CDR3 is 14 residues long. The CDR3 region has the DNA TGTGCCAGCAGTTTACAGGGGGCGGGGAATAAGCAGTACTTC. This gives the protein CASSLQGAGNKQYF.

This clone occurred a few times. The chain is built from TRBV5-6 and TRBJ1-5; the match to TRBD1 covers 9 bases. Germline V gene lookup returns CDR1 SGHDT and CDR2 YYEEEE. The CDR3 contains 16 residues. The V gene end was trimmed by 4 bases and the J gene end by 5 bases; junction bases not matched to a gene: 10. As DNA, the CDR3 is TGTGCCAGCAGCCTCTCGCTCCGGGACAGGGATCAGCCCCAGCATTTT. It encodes CASSLSLRDRDQPQHF.

The genes are TRBV27 and TRBJ2-1; D may be TRBD2 (6 bases). Trimming pared 0 bases from V and 12 bases from J, leaving 9 bases between. CDR1 is MNHEY, CDR2 SMNVEV, per germline (reference sequence). The CDR3 runs to 12 residues. CDR3 nucleotide sequence: TGTGCCAGCAGTTTATCGGGGGGAGGGCAGTTCTTC. This encodes CASSLSGGGQFF.

The chain combines TRBV5-1 with TRBJ1-1; D call uncertain. From germline, CDR1 is SGHRS and CDR2 YFSETQ. This CDR3 region has 13 residues. V lost 5 bases and J lost 5, with 13 bases in between. The CDR3 region has the DNA TGCGCCAGCAGTCTTATGCCGGGGACTGAAGCTTTCTTT. It translates to CASSLMPGTEAFF. Combining the CDR3 with reference TRBV5-1 and TRBJ1-1 gives the whole variable domain KAGVTQTPRYLIKTRGQQVTLSCSPISGHRSVSWYQQTPGQGLQFLFEYFSETQRNKGNFPGRFSGRQFSNSRSEMNVSTLELGDSALYLCASSLMPGTEAFFGQGTRLTVV.

The chain combines TRBV29-1 with TRBJ2-3; possible D gene TRBD2, 6 bases. The germline V gene encodes CDR1 SQVTM and CDR2 ANQGSEA. Trimming left V 7 bases short and J 4 bases short, with 12 bases between. The CDR3 sequence is 12 residues long. The CDR3 reads CSAGRSPDTQYF. In DNA, the CDR3 is TGCAGCGCTGGGAGGTCCCCAGATACGCAGTATTTT.

This clone showed up just a few times. The gene calls are TRBV7-3 and TRBJ2-7; 11 bases fit TRBD2. In germline, CDR1 is SGHTA, CDR2 FQGTGA. The ends lost 2 bases at V and 1 base at J; junction bases unmatched: 1. CDR3 length: 15 amino acids. The CDR3 coding sequence is TGTGCCAGCAGCTTAGCTAGCGGGGGGTCCTACGAGCAGTACTTC. Translation gives CASSLASGGSYEQYF.

The chain combines TRBV3-1 (or the pseudogene TRBV3-2) with TRBJ1-1; D is possibly TRBD1 (6 bases). The CDR3 is 14 residues long. The germline V and J ends were trimmed by 4 bases and 0 bases, with 9 bases remaining between them. Germline V gene data show CDR1 as LGHDT and CDR2 as YNNKEL (reference sequence). The CDR3 DNA reads TGTGCCAGCAGCCGAAGACAGGTGAACACTGAAGCTTTCTTT. Translating gives CASSRRQVNTEAFF.

This clone was observed once. V gene TRBV6-1 combines with J gene TRBJ2-4, with TRBD1 identical over 8 bases. The J segment lost 0 bases and the V segment lost 2 bases, leaving 6 bases of the junction unmatched. Germline V gene lookup returns CDR1 MNHNS and CDR2 SASEGT. The CDR3 has 17 amino acids. The DNA for the CDR3 is TGTGCCAGCAGTGAATCAGGGGGCAGGCGAGCCAAAAACATTCAGTACTTC. This translates into CASSESGGRRAKNIQYF.

The chain combines TRBV6-4 with TRBJ2-7; the D gene is possibly TRBD2 (6 bases). The CDR3 is made up of 14 amino acids. In germline, CDR1 is MRHNA, CDR2 SNTAGT. V was pared by 1 base and J by 2 bases, with 9 bases between. The CDR3 DNA reads TGTGCCAGCAGTGACTTCAGACTAGCCTACGAGCAGTACTTC. It yields the protein CASSDFRLAYEQYF.

The V gene is TRBV28, the J gene TRBJ1-2; the match to TRBD1 covers 9 bases. CDR3 length: 16 amino acids. Unmatched junction bases numbered 11, after V lost 6 bases and J lost 3 bases. Germline V gene sequence: CDR1 MDHEN, CDR2 SYDVKM. In DNA, the CDR3 is TGTGCCAGCAGGACTTCGAACAGGGGGCAGGACTATGGCTACACCTTC. It encodes CASRTSNRGQDYGYTF.

The V gene is TRBV27, the J gene TRBJ2-7; 8 bases map to TRBD2. The CDR3 has 13 residues. The germline V gene has CDR1 MNHEY and CDR2 SMNVEV (reference sequence). J gave up 6 bases and V 6 bases, and 7 bases lay outside the gene matches. CDR3 bases: TGTGCCAGCAGCGGCGGGAGGCAGGGCGAGCAGTACTTC. Protein sequence: CASSGGRQGEQYF.

J is TRBJ2-3 and V is TRBV11-2; D is perhaps TRBD2 (6 bases). Trimming shortened V by 3 bases and J by 11 bases, and 9 bases separated the two germline ends. The germline CDR1 and CDR2 sequences are SGHAT and FQNNGV. The CDR3 consists of 11 residues. Here the CDR3 DNA reads TGTGCCAGCAGCTTGGTGGGGGGGCAGTATTTT. Translation gives CASSLVGGQYF.

The chain has TRBV24-1 and TRBJ2-7; 13 bases are a match to TRBD2. The CDR3 sequence is 19 residues long. The germline V gene has CDR1 KGHDR and CDR2 SFDVKD. Losses at the gene ends were 5 bases for V and 4 bases for J; bases not matched to a gene: 16. The CDR3 DNA follows: TGTGCCACCAGTGTTCCGCCCCTAACTAGCGGGAGGGCCTCATACGAGCAGTACTTC. Its translation is CATSVPPLTSGRASYEQYF.

The J gene is TRBJ2-5, the V gene TRBV19; 8 bases agree with TRBD2. CDR3 length: 17 amino acids. The junction had 13 bases not matched to a gene; V was cut back by 3 bases and J by 4 bases. Germline assignment: CDR1 LNHDA and CDR2 SQIVND (reference sequence). CDR3 region: CASSMGRGAWTRETQYF. CDR3 DNA: TGTGCCAGTAGTATGGGGCGGGGGGCATGGACGCGAGAGACCCAGTACTTC.

The J gene is TRBJ1-6, the V gene TRBV11-2; no definite D call. This CDR3 has 15 residues. Trimming stripped 2 bases from V and 12 bases from J, with 17 bases between. Germline V gene data show CDR1 as SGHAT and CDR2 as FQNNGV. The CDR3 DNA sequence: TGTGCCAGCAGCTTATCAGACTCGGCTGCGATACCCCTCCACTTT. Translating it yields CASSLSDSAAIPLHF. Filled out from reference TRBV11-2 and TRBJ1-6, the complete variable domain reads EAGVAQSPRYKIIEKRQSVAFWCNPISGHATLYWYQQILGQGPKLLIQFQNNGVVDDSQLPKDRFSAERLKGVDSTLKIQPAKLEDSAVYLCASSLSDSAAIPLHFGNGTRLTVT.

This chain joins TRBV28 and TRBJ2-6, with 11 bases that match TRBD2. V lost 6 bases and J lost 3; bases outside the gene matches: 25. The CDR3 extends over 23 amino acids. The germline gives CDR1 MDHEN, CDR2 SYDVKM. CDR3 sequence: CASSYLDRGFYTSGRHGANVLTF. For the CDR3, the DNA is TGTGCCAGCAGCTACTTGGACAGGGGCTTTTATACTAGCGGGAGACATGGGGCCAACGTCCTGACTTTC.

To note about this clone: Other DNA sequences in the same sample also yield this CDR3. This rearrangement joins TRBV18 to TRBJ2-3; 9 bases are shared with TRBD1. The V gene end was trimmed by 3 bases and the J gene end by 4 bases; junction bases not matched to a gene: 5. Germline V lookup: CDR1 KGHSH, CDR2 LQKENI. The CDR3 runs to 15 residues. Here the CDR3 reads CASSPPGQGADTQYF. CDR3 DNA: TGTGCCAGCTCACCGCCGGGACAGGGAGCAGATACGCAGTATTTT.

This clone appeared a few times. CDR3: CASSVEETSVNEQFF. CDR3 sequence (DNA): TGTGCCAGCAGCGTAGAGGAGACTAGCGTTAATGAGCAGTTCTTC. The chain employs TRBV9 and TRBJ2-1, with TRBD2 matching 8 bases. This CDR3 has 15 residues. Looked up from germline, CDR1 is SGDLS and CDR2 is YYNGEE. Trimming removed 0 bases from V and 7 bases from J; junction bases left unmatched: 6.